The subject of this entry is one T cell receptor (beta chain). This clonotype was seen at least ten times. Its antigen remains undetermined. Per-base quality was not reported, and no clone a single base away is much larger than it. The CDR3 starts with the cysteine, ends with the phenylalanine, and has 15 residues. The only DNA kept is the CDR3, 45 bases in frame from the first base. The meaning of the sample's treatment or condition label: live attenuated yellow fever vaccine strain. At every blood-draw timepoint, two biological replicates of bulk PBMCs were collected. A standard Ficoll-Paque protocol was used to isolate PBMCs from peripheral blood. TriZol was used to extract RNA from bulk PBMCs, CD4 and CD8 fractions, and dextramer-positive and dextramer-negative fractions. The sample belongs to a study of T cells after yellow fever vaccination (dated by TCRdb to the late 2010s). Background on the whole study: The SMART-Seq v4 Ultra Low Input RNA kit was used to prepare libraries from fractions with low cell numbers. Blood samples were taken at several timepoints before and after primary and secondary immunization, and bulk PBMC replicates and cell subsets were isolated. To track T-cell clones before and after primary and booster YFV17D yellow fever vaccination, bulk TCR alpha and beta repertoires were sequenced longitudinally. Two healthy male donors made up the cohort, one aged 18 to 29 years and the other aged 30 to 40 years.

The research as a whole found: FACS-sorted repertoires could contain abundant contaminating clonotypes from the bulk population, so computational filtering was required. Because only two donors were included in the study, the extent to which the findings can be generalized is limited. The secondary T-cell response was found to be weaker but faster than the primary response, with a peak reached on day 5 rather than on day 15. After the booster, most clones that had expanded after primary vaccination were detected again (over 95% of CD4 and around nine tenths of CD8), suggesting broad maintenance of memory. A small fraction of clonotypes showed up in both the CD4 and CD8 compartments, probably as a result of convergent recombination.

TCR cDNA was made using 5'RACE template switching, a step that added a universal primer site and unique molecular identifiers. Priming of cDNA synthesis was performed from both the TCR alpha and TCR beta constant segments. Libraries were amplified in two PCR steps, with sample barcodes and sequencing adapters added in the second step. Libraries were sequenced on Illumina HiSeq 2500 (2x100 bp) or NovaSeq (2x150 bp). The study's own analysis went as follows. Reads were demultiplexed and collapsed into UMI consensus sequences with MIGEC, and V(D)J alignment was performed with MiXCR. Clonotypes responding to the vaccine were identified with edgeR on replicate PBMC samples, with the criteria of FDR below 0.01 and a log2 fold change above 5 up to day 15. CD4 or CD8 identity was assigned to each bulk clonotype according to whether the clonotype was present at higher abundance in the sequenced CD4 repertoire or the sequenced CD8 repertoire. Through fastp at Q25 and MiXCR, TCRdb rebuilt clones from the public reads, retaining in-frame beta chains. Every entry covers one CDR3 protein and lists the most common genes and DNA from its rows. These V and J calls rely on TCRdb rather than the paper's analysis. The sample profile shows almost 600,000 distinct CDR3 sequences; 13% of them were found once. More than 12% of the sample lies in the top ten.

The sample here was PBMCs, taken on the day of the yellow fever booster vaccination. The chain couples TRBV21-1 to TRBJ1-5; TRBD1 is taken as the D call from the table, unchecked against the DNA. TRBV21-1 is annotated as a pseudogene. This clonotype was sampled from a man aged 30 to 45 who received the YFV17D yellow fever vaccine. In nucleotide form, the sequence is TGTGCCAGCAGCAAAGCACCGGGACGGCATCAGCCCCAGCATTTT. Its coded protein is CASSKAPGRHQPQHF.